Sequencing of this TCR beta chain was carried out in a study of identical twins. MiXCR, applied by TCRdb to the 5' RACE reads, yields one record per CDR3 protein. This repertoire shows 400,000 to 550,000 distinct CDR3 sequences, roughly 21% found once; its top ten account for roughly 0.9%. The V gene lost 6 bases and the J gene lost 5 bases, with 20 bases spanning the gap. The V gene's germline CDR1 is SGHTA and CDR2 FQGNSA. The CDR3 is 15 residues long. This sample also belongs to another study, concerning T cells expressing NK-cell markers.

The origin of this receptor is a woman aged 18-29 years in good health. The chain recombines TRBV7-2 with TRBJ2-7; unclear D gene. Sequenced material: CD4+ T cells sorted from blood. The CDR3 DNA reads as TGTGCCAGCAGTTCCACAGTTCCACCAGTCAACGAGCAGTACTTC. It encodes CASSSTVPPVNEQYF. Together with reference TRBV7-2 and TRBJ2-7, the CDR3 gives the full variable domain: GAGVSQSPSNKVTEKGKDVELRCDPISGHTALYWYRQSLGQGLEFLIYFQGNSAPDKSGLPSDRFSAERTGGSVSTLTIQRTQQEDSAVYLCASSSTVPPVNEQYFGPGTRLTVT.